Sequencing of this TCR beta chain was carried out in a study of beta chain features in type 1 diabetes. General study results and limits: Equally in patients and controls, shorter templates might have been favored by PCR.

The authors reverse transcribed all of the isolated RNA, so sequencing captured expressed TCRB transcripts. Naive, central memory and regulatory T cell samples averaged around 3.9 million reads. Measured with immunoSEQ multiplex PCR; TCRdb has only the in-frame clones, and not every one. Among 200,000 to 250,000 clones listed, approximately 70% were seen once. CDR1 is SGDLS and CDR2 is YYNGEE in the germline V gene. This CDR3 is built from 16 residues. The ends were cut back, 3 bases at V and 2 bases at J, with 14 bases in the middle. Notes on this clone: Antigen unknown.

The receptor was isolated from a man aged 25 to 40 in good health. The specimen was naive CD4+ T cells from blood. The J gene is TRBJ2-2, the V gene TRBV9; D gene ambiguous. The CDR3 loop is CASSEALGPNTGELFF. CDR3 in DNA: TGTGCCAGCAGCGAGGCCCTAGGGCCCAACACCGGGGAGCTGTTTTTT.